These 9 T cell receptor beta chains were sequenced from one sample in a study of PD-1 blockade in classical Hodgkin lymphoma. Regarding time point: newly diagnosed, previously untreated cHL patient sample. Isolation of CD4+ T cells from thawed PBMCs was performed by magnetic negative selection. Method: immunoSEQ multiplex PCR; TCRdb's copy keeps in-frame clones and lacks some. The sample yields 25,000 to 30,000 clones, 70% to 90% seen once. Specimen: CD4+ T cells from blood. These receptors originate from a human donor with classical Hodgkin lymphoma.

This rearrangement joins TRBV28 to TRBJ1-1; D unresolved. The CDR3 is made up of 12 amino acids. In germline, CDR1 is MDHEN, CDR2 SYDVKM. Trimming removed 3 bases from V and 7 bases from J, with 9 bases in between. The CDR3 is CASSFLRYEAFF. CDR3 sequence (DNA): TGTGCCAGCAGTTTTTTGCGTTATGAAGCTTTCTTT.

The chain is built from TRBV6-5 and TRBJ2-7; 7 bases are shared with TRBD2. CDR1 is MNHEY and CDR2 is SVGAGI in the germline V gene. The CDR3 loop spans 15 amino acids. V gave up 7 bases and J gave up 5 bases; unmatched junction bases: 14. CDR3 in amino acids: CASTSPGGTDNEQYF. The CDR3 nucleotides read TGTGCCAGCACTTCCCCCGGGGGGACGGACAACGAGCAGTACTTC.

The rearrangement joins TRBV5-1 to TRBJ2-5; the match to TRBD1 covers 9 bases. This CDR3 is 14 amino acids long. Trimming cost V 2 bases and J 5 bases; bases outside gene matches: 4. The germline V gene has CDR1 SGHRS and CDR2 YFSETQ. The DNA for the CDR3 is TGCGCCAGCAGCTTAGGAACAGGGGGCGAGACCCAGTACTTC. Its protein product is CASSLGTGGETQYF.

The rearrangement joins TRBV6-1 to TRBJ1-4; perhaps TRBD1 as D (6 bases). Germline V gives CDR1 MNHNS, CDR2 SASEGT. The CDR3 runs to 15 residues. The V end lost 7 bases, the J end lost 1 base, and 13 bases lay between the germline ends. The DNA for the CDR3 is TGTGCCAGCAATCCACCGGGACAAACTAATGAAAAACTGTTTTTT. Its translation is CASNPPGQTNEKLFF.

The chain carries TRBV9 and TRBJ2-7; weak D call: TRBD2 (6 bases). This CDR3 has 14 amino acids. V was clipped by 4 bases and J by 7 bases, with 18 bases between them. The germline gives CDR1 SGDLS, CDR2 YYNGEE. CDR3 sequence: CASSQTSRGGEQYF. Written as DNA, the CDR3 is TGTGCCAGCAGCCAGACTAGTCGAGGCGGGGAGCAGTACTTC.

This clone has only one observation. This chain links TRBV7-2 with TRBJ2-1; D could derive from TRBD1 or TRBD2 (5 bases each). Germline CDR1 reads SGHTA; CDR2 reads FQGNSA. There are 17 residues in the CDR3. V dropped 3 bases and J dropped 3 bases, with 18 bases sitting between them. The CDR3 is CASSFSAAGSDYNEQFF. In nucleotides, the CDR3 is TGTGCCAGCAGCTTTTCCGCGGCAGGGAGTGACTACAATGAGCAGTTCTTC.

The gene calls are TRBV10-3 and TRBJ2-7; no definite D call. The CDR3 extends over 13 amino acids. Germline V gene sequence: CDR1 ENHRY, CDR2 SYGVKD. The V end lost 4 bases, the J end lost 9 bases, and 16 bases lay between the germline ends. The CDR3 nucleotides read TGTGCCATCAGTGCCTCGGGCGATTGGGTGCAGTACTTC. Amino acids: CAISASGDWVQYF.

The V and J genes are TRBV4-3 and TRBJ1-3, with D unclear. There are 14 residues in the CDR3. The germline V gene encodes CDR1 LGHNA and CDR2 YSLEER. V dropped 1 base and J dropped 4 bases, with 8 bases sitting between them. The CDR3 here is CASSQGFTGNTIYF. CDR3 in DNA: TGCGCCAGCAGCCAAGGTTTTACCGGAAACACCATATATTTT.

The chain joins TRBV28 to TRBJ1-4, with D possibly matching TRBD1 (5 bases). CDR3 length: 16 residues. Germline V gene sequence: CDR1 MDHEN, CDR2 SYDVKM. V was shortened by 2 bases and J by 0 bases, with 10 bases between the two germline ends. Written as DNA, the CDR3 is TGTGCCAGCAGTTTAGCGGGGGGTGCAACTAATGAAAAACTGTTTTTT. Translated: CASSLAGGATNEKLFF.